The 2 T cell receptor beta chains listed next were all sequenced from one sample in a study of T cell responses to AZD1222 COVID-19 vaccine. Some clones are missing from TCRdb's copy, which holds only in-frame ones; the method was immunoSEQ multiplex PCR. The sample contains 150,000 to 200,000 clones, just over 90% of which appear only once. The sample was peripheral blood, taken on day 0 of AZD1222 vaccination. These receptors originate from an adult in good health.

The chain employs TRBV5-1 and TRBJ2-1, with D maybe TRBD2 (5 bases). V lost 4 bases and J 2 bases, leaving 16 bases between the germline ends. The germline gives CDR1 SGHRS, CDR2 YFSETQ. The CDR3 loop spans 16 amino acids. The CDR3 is CASSPQAGVAYNEQFF. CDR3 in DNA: TGCGCCAGCAGCCCCCAGGCCGGGGTCGCCTACAATGAGCAGTTCTTC.

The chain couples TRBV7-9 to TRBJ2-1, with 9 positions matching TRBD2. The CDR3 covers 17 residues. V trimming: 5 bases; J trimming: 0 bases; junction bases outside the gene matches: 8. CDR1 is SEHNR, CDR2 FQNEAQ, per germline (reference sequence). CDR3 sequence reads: CASSPGTSQSSYNEQFF. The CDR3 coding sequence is TGTGCCAGCAGCCCCGGGACTAGCCAAAGCTCCTACAATGAGCAGTTCTTC.